This T cell receptor beta chain was obtained from a study of OX40 agonist ivuxolimab in advanced cancers. Germline V gives CDR1 PRHDT, CDR2 FYEKMQ (reference sequence). The CDR3 covers 17 residues. Trimming cost V 0 bases and J 1 base, with 14 bases left between them. This table comes from immunoSEQ multiplex PCR, and its TCRdb copy is limited to in-frame clones, with some not included. The repertoire has 50,000 or so clones, over 70% of them found once; the top ten carry around an eighth. This receptor was taken from an adult with an advanced solid tumor such as melanoma, head and neck, liver or kidney cancer. The source material was CD4+ or CD8+ T cells sorted from blood, sampled in a trial of the OX40 agonist ivuxolimab. The V call is TRBV13, the J call TRBJ2-3; D remains ambiguous. The DNA of the CDR3 is TGTGCCAGCAGCTTAGGTCCGCGAGTGGCGGGCACAGATACGCAGTATTTT. This codes for CASSLGPRVAGTDTQYF. Based on the CDR3 plus reference TRBV13 and TRBJ2-3, the full variable domain is AAGVIQSPRHLIKEKRETATLKCYPIPRHDTVYWYQQGPGQDPQFLISFYEKMQSDKGSIPDRFSAQQFSDYHSELNMSSLELGDSALYFCASSLGPRVAGTDTQYFGPGTRLTVL.